What follows describes a single T cell receptor (beta chain). Antigen: not known. The data derive from a study of early T cells in non-severe SARS-CoV-2 infection. Whole-study context: Unpaired chains resulted from sequencing bulk RNA of unsorted whole blood.

General study findings and limits: Anti-spike CD8 responses were favored by VDJdb matching, which missed private and CD4 specificities.

The germline CDR1 and CDR2 sequences are MNHEY and SMNVEV (reference sequence). This CDR3 contains 11 residues. J was trimmed by 6 bases and V by 7 bases; bases with no gene match: 1. Each cDNA molecule carried a unique molecular identifier. TCRdb analysed the 5' RACE reads with MiXCR anew, one entry per CDR3 protein. The table records some 66,000 distinct CDR3 sequences, 9.5% to 15% of them present only once. This TCR came from an adult who was a healthcare worker with PCR-confirmed SARS-CoV-2 infection or an uninfected control (not recorded which). Input material: whole blood. The rearrangement uses TRBV27 and TRBJ2-3; 7 bases line up with TRBD2. CDR3: CASTGGDTQYF. In DNA form, the CDR3 reads TGTGCCAGCACCGGGGGGGATACGCAGTATTTT.